Sequencing of this TCR beta chain was carried out in a study of OX40 agonist ivuxolimab in advanced cancers. A note on the overall study: Ivuxolimab, which targeted the costimulatory receptor OX40 (CD134), was an agonistic, fully human IgG2 monoclonal antibody. Intravenous ivuxolimab was administered to patients every 2 weeks at six dose levels: 0.01, 0.1, 0.3, 1.5, 3 and 10 mg/kg. Among the roughly 52 dose-escalation patients, some 19 had hepatocellular carcinoma, roughly 15 melanoma, 9 renal cell carcinoma and 9 head and neck cancer. In the dose-escalation cohort, 75% to 85% of patients were male, and the mean age was roughly 60 years with a range of roughly 20 to 79. Patients were allowed to have had prior anti-PD-1, anti-PD-L1 or anti-CTLA-4 therapy, and roughly 40% of the dose-escalation patients had been treated with checkpoint inhibitors. Partial responses were achieved by three dose-escalation patients, of whom one had hepatocellular carcinoma and two had cutaneous melanoma. Peripheral TCRbeta sequencing aimed to test whether ivuxolimab altered TCR sequence diversity and caused clonal T-cell expansion. The paper describes the monotherapy dose-escalation part (N of about 50 patients) of the phase I trial of ivuxolimab.

Looking up the germline V gene (reference sequence) yields CDR1 MNHEY and CDR2 SMNVEV. From the cysteine through the phenylalanine, the CDR3 covers 16 amino acids. The CDR3 DNA has 48 bases and is translated from base 1. V drops 0 bases and J drops 0 bases, leaving 12 bases in between. The trial excluded patients who had a history of autoimmune disease or who were on systemic immunosuppression. Peripheral blood for TCR sequencing was drawn from every dose cohort at baseline, at cycle 4 day 1 and at cycle 7 day 1. The samples were drawn from a first-in-human, open-label, multicenter phase I dose-escalation trial of ivuxolimab. Adults with locally advanced or metastatic melanoma, renal cell carcinoma, hepatocellular carcinoma or head and neck squamous cell carcinoma were enrolled in the trial. Before TCR sequencing, CD4+ T cells and CD8+ T cells were sorted from peripheral blood as separate populations.

Paper-wide results and their limitations: After ivuxolimab, more expanded clones were found on average in CD8+ T cells than in CD4+ T cells. In partial responders in the 0.1-3.0 mg/kg groups, normalized peripheral clonal expansion was found to be among the lowest, especially among CD8+ T cells. Low levels of normalized T-cell clonal expansion were also seen in some patients who did not respond. The antigen specificity of the peripheral T cells that underwent clonal expansion was not determined. Clonal expansion of both CD4+ and CD8+ blood T cells was observed from baseline to week 6 at doses 0.1 to 3.0 mg/kg.

For sequencing of the TCRbeta CDR3 region, genomic DNA was extracted from the sorted cells. TCRbeta CDR3 regions were sequenced using the immunoSEQ Assay. Drawn from immuneACCESS, this table holds only the in-frame rearrangements with V and J called that TCRdb kept. Clones are partly lost; checked studies trace under half to an unresolved V gene and leave the rest unexplained. The sample records 60,000 to 70,000 clones, 75% to 95% of which are singletons. The ten top clones hold 10% to 15% of the sample. In regard to this clone: This clone's antigen is unknown. Base quality data are lacking; no much larger clone is found one base away.

The source of this sequence is an adult with an advanced solid tumor such as melanoma, head and neck, liver or kidney cancer. The chain is assembled from TRBV27 and TRBJ2-7, with the D gene not clear enough to name. The material sequenced was CD4+ or CD8+ T cells sorted from blood, taken in a trial of the OX40 agonist ivuxolimab. Read as DNA, the sequence is TGTGCCAGCAGTTTATCAGGGCAAGGGCACTCCTACGAGCAGTACTTC. Its protein reads: CASSLSGQGHSYEQYF.